This entry features one T cell receptor beta chain sequence. Antigen: not known. These data originate in a study of cytomegalovirus exposure and HLA in healthy donors. Overall study results and limits: Rare sequences made up most TCRs, while some public TCRs were found in many donors.

CDR1 is WNHNN, CDR2 SYGVQD, per germline (reference sequence). Deletions cut 6 bases from V and 3 bases from J, with 5 bases between. This CDR3 has 12 amino acids. Primers for the PCR totalled 60 Vbeta and 13 Jbeta. The data were produced by immunoSEQ multiplex PCR, yet TCRdb's version contains in-frame clones alone and is incomplete. This table has roughly 99,000 clones, around 76% appearing once. Specimen: PBMCs. V gene TRBV10-1 combines with J gene TRBJ2-2; a possible D gene is TRBD2 (5 bases). The TCR sequence derives from a man aged 25-40 years in good health and CMV-seropositive. The CDR3 nucleotides are TGCGCCAGCAGGGACTACACCGGGGAGCTGTTTTTT. Encoded protein: CASRDYTGELFF.